These 21 T cell receptor beta chains were all obtained from the same sample, sequenced in a study of cytomegalovirus exposure and HLA in healthy donors. Amplification used 60 Vbeta primers and 13 Jbeta primers. Data came from immunoSEQ multiplex PCR; TCRdb stores just in-frame clones and leaves some out. The table lists around 190,000 clones, about 77% of them singletons, with just under 3% in the top ten. Sequencing was carried out using PBMCs. Source of these receptors: a woman aged 25 to 39 in good health and CMV-seronegative.

The chain recombines TRBV5-6 with TRBJ2-1, with D perhaps TRBD2 (7 bases). V dropped 4 bases and J dropped 10 bases, with 12 bases sitting between them. Germline V gives CDR1 SGHDT, CDR2 YYEEEE. CDR3 length: 12 residues. CDR3 region: CASSGGAGEQFF. In DNA, the CDR3 is TGTGCCAGCAGCGGGGGGGCTGGGGAGCAGTTCTTC.

By share, this clone counts as medium-sized. This rearrangement joins TRBV6-6 to TRBJ2-1; maybe TRBD2 (6 bases). This CDR3 region has 16 residues. CDR1 is MNHNY, CDR2 SVGAGI, per germline (reference sequence). V gave up 6 bases and J gave up 7 bases, with 22 bases separating them. The CDR3 sequence: CASSHLPDSGGNEQFF. The CDR3 region has the DNA TGTGCCAGCAGCCACCTGCCGGACTCTGGGGGGAATGAGCAGTTCTTC.

The chain combines TRBV5-1 with TRBJ2-3, with D unresolved. Per germline, CDR1 SGHRS and CDR2 YFSETQ. The CDR3 has 14 amino acids. Trimming left V 5 bases short and J 1 base short, with 11 bases between. CDR3 nucleotide sequence: TGCGCCAGCAGAGTCAACGGTGGCACAGATACGCAGTATTTT. Its protein product is CASRVNGGTDTQYF.

V is TRBV5-1 and J is TRBJ2-1, with 13 bases matching TRBD2. Trimming at V came to 2 bases and at J to 8 bases, leaving 4 bases not matched to a gene. The germline V gene encodes CDR1 SGHRS and CDR2 YFSETQ. CDR3 length equals 15 residues. The CDR3 loop reads CASSFRTSGSDEQFF. The CDR3 DNA is TGCGCCAGCAGCTTTCGGACTAGCGGGAGTGATGAGCAGTTCTTC. The whole variable domain, filled in from reference TRBV5-1 and TRBJ2-1, reads KAGVTQTPRYLIKTRGQQVTLSCSPISGHRSVSWYQQTPGQGLQFLFEYFSETQRNKGNFPGRFSGRQFSNSRSEMNVSTLELGDSALYLCASSFRTSGSDEQFFGPGTRLTVL.

The V gene is TRBV9, the J gene TRBJ2-1; a possible D gene is TRBD2 (6 bases). The V end lost 4 bases, the J end lost 5 bases, and 16 bases lay between the germline ends. The germline gives CDR1 SGDLS, CDR2 YYNGEE. CDR3 length: 15 amino acids. This CDR3 reads CASSISGVPHNEQFF. CDR3 nucleotide sequence: TGTGCCAGCAGCATCTCGGGGGTTCCCCACAATGAGCAGTTCTTC.

The rearrangement uses TRBV19 and TRBJ2-6; perhaps TRBD2 as D (5 bases). The V end was cut by 1 base, the J end by 5 bases, with 9 bases between. The CDR3 spans 15 residues. Germline V gene data show CDR1 as LNHDA and CDR2 as SQIVND (reference sequence). The CDR3 protein is CASSIGRLRANVLTF. The CDR3 DNA reads TGTGCCAGTAGTATAGGTAGACTAAGGGCCAACGTCCTGACTTTC.

This clone showed up just a few times. The gene calls are TRBV4-2 and TRBJ2-1, with 15 positions matching TRBD2. Per the germline V gene, CDR1 is LGHNA and CDR2 is YNFKEQ. The V segment lost 4 bases and the J segment 10 bases; nucleotides outside the gene matches: 11. The CDR3 is 17 residues long. CDR3 sequence: CASSPRTSGGALSEQFF. CDR3 sequence (DNA): TGTGCCAGCAGCCCCCGGACTAGCGGGGGGGCCTTGAGCGAGCAGTTCTTC.

This rearrangement joins TRBV28 to TRBJ2-3; D may be TRBD1 (5 bases). The V and J ends lost 3 bases and 1 base respectively, with 11 bases between them. The CDR3 loop spans 15 amino acids. Germline loops: CDR1 MDHEN, CDR2 SYDVKM. The CDR3 loop reads CASSLSPRGTDTQYF. CDR3 DNA: TGTGCCAGCAGTTTGTCCCCCAGGGGCACAGATACGCAGTATTTT.

The V and J genes are TRBV13 and TRBJ1-2; the D is unclear. Germline V gene sequence: CDR1 PRHDT, CDR2 FYEKMQ (reference sequence). The CDR3 spans 18 residues. The germline V and J ends were trimmed by 0 bases and 5 bases, with 22 bases remaining between them. CDR3 protein: CASSLGGMPSNLFYGYTF. CDR3 DNA: TGTGCCAGCAGCTTAGGCGGGATGCCCTCTAACTTGTTTTATGGCTACACCTTC. Combining the CDR3 with reference TRBV13 and TRBJ1-2 gives the whole variable domain AAGVIQSPRHLIKEKRETATLKCYPIPRHDTVYWYQQGPGQDPQFLISFYEKMQSDKGSIPDRFSAQQFSDYHSELNMSSLELGDSALYFCASSLGGMPSNLFYGYTFGSGTRLTVV.

The gene calls are TRBV9 and TRBJ1-1; D might be TRBD1 (5 bases). This CDR3 is built from 13 residues. V was clipped by 7 bases and J by 4 bases, with 14 bases between them. Germline CDR1 reads SGDLS; CDR2 reads YYNGEE. The CDR3 DNA sequence: TGTGCCAGCTCAAGGCAGGGTTCCACTGAAGCTTTCTTT. Protein product: CASSRQGSTEAFF.

CDR3 sequence (DNA): TGTGCCAGCAGCTTGGACCTAAATAGCAATCAGCCCCAGCATTTT. Amino acids: CASSLDLNSNQPQHF. V is TRBV5-5 and J is TRBJ1-5; D call uncertain. CDR1 is SGHKS, CDR2 YYEKEE, per germline (reference sequence). V shed 0 bases and J shed 0 bases, with 7 bases lying between them. CDR3 length: 15 amino acids.

This rearrangement joins TRBV28 to TRBJ2-1, with TRBD2 matching 8 bases. Per the germline V gene, CDR1 is MDHEN and CDR2 is SYDVKM. V lost 6 bases to trimming and J lost 0 bases; unmatched junction nucleotides: 7. CDR3 size: 16 residues. Here the CDR3 DNA reads TGTGCCAGCAGACCGGGGGGGCAAAGCTCCTACAATGAGCAGTTCTTC. This encodes CASRPGGQSSYNEQFF. Looking up the rest from reference TRBV28 and TRBJ2-1 gives the full variable domain: DVKVTQSSRYLVKRTGEKVFLECVQDMDHENMFWYRQDPGLGLRLIYFSYDVKMKEKGDIPEGYSVSREKKERFSLILESASTNQTSMYLCASRPGGQSSYNEQFFGPGTRLTVL.

The chain combines TRBV5-4 with TRBJ1-1; TRBD1 matches at 10 bases. This CDR3 is 14 amino acids long. Germline trimming cut 1 base from V and 7 bases from J; bases unmatched to any gene: 4. Germline CDR1 is SGHNT and CDR2 is YYREEE (reference sequence). The CDR3 DNA is TGTGCCAGCAGCTTGTGGGACAGGGGTAGTGAAGCTTTCTTT. Its protein is CASSLWDRGSEAFF.

V is TRBV6-1 and J is TRBJ1-4; 10 bases map to TRBD1. The V gene end was trimmed by 8 bases and the J gene end by 8 bases; junction bases not matched to a gene: 8. Germline-derived CDR1 and CDR2 are MNHNS and SASEGT. This CDR3 comprises 14 residues. The CDR3 sequence: CASSTRTGGEKLFF. The DNA for the CDR3 is TGTGCCAGCTCTACCCGGACAGGGGGGGAAAAACTGTTTTTT.

The chain recombines TRBV9 with TRBJ1-2, with 7 bases aligning to TRBD1. V lost 1 base to trimming and J lost 6 bases; unmatched junction nucleotides: 6. CDR3 length: 14 residues. Germline loops: CDR1 SGDLS, CDR2 YYNGEE. The CDR3 sequence is CASSVFDRVDGYTF. The DNA of the CDR3 is TGTGCCAGCAGCGTATTCGACAGGGTAGATGGCTACACCTTC. The whole variable domain, remainder taken from reference TRBV9 and TRBJ1-2, is DSGVTQTPKHLITATGQRVTLRCSPRSGDLSVYWYQQSLDQGLQFLIQYYNGEERAKGNILERFSAQQFPDLHSELNLSSLELGDSALYFCASSVFDRVDGYTFGSGTRLTVV.

The chain joins TRBV4-1 to TRBJ1-5; no reliable D call. CDR3 size: 19 residues. The germline V and J ends were trimmed by 1 base and 0 bases, with 19 bases remaining between them. The germline CDR1 and CDR2 sequences are MGHRA and YSYEKL. The DNA for the CDR3 is TGCGCCAGCAGCCAAGCTGGGCTCACTGCCGCCTATAGCAATCAGCCCCAGCATTTT. Translated: CASSQAGLTAAYSNQPQHF.

The chain uses TRBV30 and TRBJ1-2; no firm D call. Germline CDR1 reads GTSNPN; CDR2 reads SVGIG (reference sequence). Trimming cost V 5 bases and J 10 bases, with 14 bases left between them. This CDR3 is built from 11 residues. This CDR3 reads CAWAVSETYTF. The CDR3 nucleotides read TGTGCCTGGGCGGTTTCTGAGACCTACACCTTC.

The chain combines TRBV19 with TRBJ2-1, with 10 bases that match TRBD2. Trimming cost V 5 bases and J 1 base; bases outside gene matches: 5. Germline values: CDR1 LNHDA, CDR2 SQIVND (reference sequence). The CDR3 spans 16 residues. CDR3 residues: CASSASGGASYNEQFF. CDR3 coding DNA: TGTGCCAGTAGTGCTAGCGGGGGCGCTTCCTACAATGAGCAGTTCTTC.

This clone was picked up a small number of times. The chain uses TRBV5-1 and TRBJ1-1; 7 bases align to TRBD1. The V and J ends lost 1 base and 5 bases, in that order; junction bases with no gene match: 8. The CDR3 length is 15 residues. CDR1 is SGHRS and CDR2 is YFSETQ in the germline V gene. CDR3 bases: TGCGCCAGCAGCTTGTCCGGTTCAGGGGGGACTGAAGCTTTCTTT. It is translated as CASSLSGSGGTEAFF. Filled out from reference TRBV5-1 and TRBJ1-1, the complete variable domain reads KAGVTQTPRYLIKTRGQQVTLSCSPISGHRSVSWYQQTPGQGLQFLFEYFSETQRNKGNFPGRFSGRQFSNSRSEMNVSTLELGDSALYLCASSLSGSGGTEAFFGQGTRLTVV.

This chain joins TRBV4-2 and TRBJ2-4, with 12 positions matching TRBD2. Germline loops: CDR1 LGHNA, CDR2 YNFKEQ. The V segment lost 4 bases and the J segment 0 bases; nucleotides outside the gene matches: 4. The CDR3 totals 17 residues. The CDR3 DNA reads TGTGCCAGCAGCCTGCTAGCGGGGGGGCTAGCCAAAAACATTCAGTACTTC. This gives the protein CASSLLAGGLAKNIQYF.

Comment on this clone: Its ends do not fully match the called genes, so a read error is possible. The V and J genes are TRBV4-1 and TRBJ1-2; no clear D gene. The CDR3 runs 16 residues. The germline gives CDR1 MGHRA, CDR2 YSYEKL. The CDR3 protein is CASSQVGGPKNYGYPF. CDR3 coding DNA: TGCGCCAGCAGCCAAGTGGGAGGGCCAAAGAACTATGGCTACCCCTTC.